The 11 T cell receptor beta chains below were found in one sample sequenced in a study of T cell repertoires in cytomegalovirus infection. MiXCR, run by TCRdb on the reads, gives a single entry per CDR3 protein. The data contain fewer than 30,000 distinct CDR3 sequences, 15% to 20% of them singletons. Their antigens remain unidentified. Here the sequenced sample was CD8+ T cells from cultured PBMCs, taken from culture after CMV antigen stimulation. The receptors shown here come from a human donor in good health (CMV status not recorded). Some clones in this sample may be carry-over from other donors' samples.

This clonotype was seen a handful of times. The genes are TRBV12-3 or TRBV12-4 and TRBJ2-5; no firm D call. This CDR3 contains 14 residues. Trimming left V 4 bases short and J 5 bases short, with 14 bases between. The CDR3 coding sequence is TGTGCCAGCAGTTCCGCCTCCGGGTGGGAGACCCAGTACTTC. The encoded protein is CASSSASGWETQYF.

The chain joins TRBV24-1 to TRBJ2-1; D remains ambiguous. CDR1 and CDR2 from the germline V gene are KGHDR and SFDVKD. V lost 3 bases and J lost 6, with 17 bases in between. This CDR3 is built from 16 residues. CDR3 nucleotides: TGTGCCACCAGTGATCCCAACAGCCGAGTTAGCAATGAGCAGTTCTTC. Protein product: CATSDPNSRVSNEQFF.

The rearrangement joins TRBV15 to TRBJ2-3; 13 positions match TRBD2. CDR1 is LNHNV and CDR2 is YYDKDF in the germline V gene (reference sequence). The CDR3 spans 17 residues. Unmatched junction bases numbered 8, after V lost 5 bases and J lost 3 bases. CDR3 DNA sequence: TGTGCCACCAGCGGCTTGCAACTAGCGGGGGGGACAGATACGCAGTATTTT. Residues: CATSGLQLAGGTDTQYF.

This clonotype was recorded once. V and J are TRBV7-3 and TRBJ2-3; 7 bases are shared with TRBD1. The CDR3 contains 17 residues. After removal of 0 bases from V and 5 bases from J, the junction contained 11 bases not matched to a gene. Germline values: CDR1 SGHTA, CDR2 FQGTGA. CDR3 in amino acids: CASSLTLRGRRGDTQYF. The CDR3 DNA is TGTGCCAGCAGCTTAACGTTAAGGGGGCGCCGGGGAGATACGCAGTATTTT.

This clonotype came up a few times. The gene calls are TRBV11-2 and TRBJ2-7; 11 bases line up with TRBD2. The germline gives CDR1 SGHAT, CDR2 FQNNGV. The CDR3 extends over 16 amino acids. The trim removed 4 bases at V and 4 bases at J, leaving 9 bases unmatched. The CDR3 DNA is TGTGCCAGCAGCTCTGGGACTAGCGGCCTCCTTTACGAGCAGTACTTC. Amino acid sequence: CASSSGTSGLLYEQYF.

Turning to this clonotype: This may be a read error: a much more frequent sequence differs by one nucleotide. This chain joins TRBV7-2 and TRBJ1-2, with D possibly TRBD1 on 5 matching bases. Looked up from germline, CDR1 is SGHTA and CDR2 is FQGNSA. V gave up 0 bases and J gave up 6 bases, with 20 bases separating them. The CDR3 contains 17 residues. The DNA for the CDR3 is TGTGCCAGCAGCTTAGCGTCCACAGGCAGAAGCCTCAATGGCTACACCTTC. It yields the protein CASSLASTGRSLNGYTF.

The rearrangement uses TRBV27 and TRBJ2-1; D gene unclear. There are 13 residues in the CDR3. Trimming removed 5 bases at V and 8 bases at J, with 13 bases between. CDR1 MNHEY and CDR2 SMNVEV come from the germline V gene (reference sequence). The CDR3: CASSPPGVYEQFF. DNA for the CDR3: TGTGCCAGCAGTCCCCCAGGAGTATATGAGCAGTTCTTC.

This clonotype occurred a few times. V gene TRBV7-8 combines with J gene TRBJ2-3; 7 nucleotides line up with TRBD2. With V trimmed by 1 base and J by 1 base, 11 bases remained unmatched. This CDR3 comprises 18 residues. The germline V gene has CDR1 SGHVS and CDR2 FQNEAQ. CDR3 sequence: CASSLEAGLYAGTDTQYF. For the CDR3, the DNA is TGTGCCAGCAGCTTAGAAGCGGGGCTATATGCGGGCACAGATACGCAGTATTTT.

This clonotype was seen only a few times. The genes are TRBV11-2 and TRBJ2-7; D is uncertain. This CDR3 spans 13 amino acids. Germline values: CDR1 SGHAT, CDR2 FQNNGV. The V end was cut by 5 bases, the J end by 3 bases, with 11 bases between. The CDR3 coding sequence is TGTGCCAGCAGCAGCTTATCACGCTACGAGCAGTACTTC. Its translation: CASSSLSRYEQYF. The full variable domain, its missing parts supplied by reference TRBV11-2 and TRBJ2-7, is EAGVAQSPRYKIIEKRQSVAFWCNPISGHATLYWYQQILGQGPKLLIQFQNNGVVDDSQLPKDRFSAERLKGVDSTLKIQPAKLEDSAVYLCASSSLSRYEQYFGPGTRLTVT.

V usage is TRBV7-6 and J usage is TRBJ2-1; 7 bases are shared with TRBD2. There are 14 residues in the CDR3. Trimming cost V 5 bases and J 8 bases; bases outside gene matches: 9. Germline V gives CDR1 SGHVS, CDR2 FNYEAQ. This chain's CDR3 is CASSLSGPIDEQFF. The CDR3 nucleotides are TGTGCCAGCAGCCTTAGCGGGCCCATAGATGAGCAGTTCTTC.

V and J are TRBV15 and TRBJ2-2; TRBD2 matches at 11 bases. The CDR3 is 17 residues long. CDR1 LNHNV and CDR2 YYDKDF come from the germline V gene (reference sequence). The J segment lost 3 bases and the V segment lost 0 bases, leaving 3 bases of the junction unmatched. The chain's CDR3 is CATSRDLAGGYTGELFF. The CDR3 DNA follows: TGTGCCACCAGCAGAGATCTAGCGGGGGGATACACCGGGGAGCTGTTTTTT.